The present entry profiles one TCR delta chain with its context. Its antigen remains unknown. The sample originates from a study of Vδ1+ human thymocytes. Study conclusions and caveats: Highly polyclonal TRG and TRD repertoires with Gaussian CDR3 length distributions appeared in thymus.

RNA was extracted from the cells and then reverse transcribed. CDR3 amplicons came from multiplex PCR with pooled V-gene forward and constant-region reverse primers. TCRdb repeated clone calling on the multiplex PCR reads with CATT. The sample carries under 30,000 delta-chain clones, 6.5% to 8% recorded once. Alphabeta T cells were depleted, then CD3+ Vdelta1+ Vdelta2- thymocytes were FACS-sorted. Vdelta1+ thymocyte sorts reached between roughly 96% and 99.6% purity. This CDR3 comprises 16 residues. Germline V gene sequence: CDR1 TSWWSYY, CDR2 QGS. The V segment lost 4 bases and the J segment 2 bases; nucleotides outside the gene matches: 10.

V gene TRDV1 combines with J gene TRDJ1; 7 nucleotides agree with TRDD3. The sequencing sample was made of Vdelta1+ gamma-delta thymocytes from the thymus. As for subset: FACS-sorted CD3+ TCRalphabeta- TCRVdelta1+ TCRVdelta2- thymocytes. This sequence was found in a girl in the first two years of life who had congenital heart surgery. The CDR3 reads CALGGFPPGGTDKLIF. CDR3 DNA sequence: TGTGCTCTTGGGGGCTTTCCGCCTGGGGGGACCGATAAACTCATCTTT.